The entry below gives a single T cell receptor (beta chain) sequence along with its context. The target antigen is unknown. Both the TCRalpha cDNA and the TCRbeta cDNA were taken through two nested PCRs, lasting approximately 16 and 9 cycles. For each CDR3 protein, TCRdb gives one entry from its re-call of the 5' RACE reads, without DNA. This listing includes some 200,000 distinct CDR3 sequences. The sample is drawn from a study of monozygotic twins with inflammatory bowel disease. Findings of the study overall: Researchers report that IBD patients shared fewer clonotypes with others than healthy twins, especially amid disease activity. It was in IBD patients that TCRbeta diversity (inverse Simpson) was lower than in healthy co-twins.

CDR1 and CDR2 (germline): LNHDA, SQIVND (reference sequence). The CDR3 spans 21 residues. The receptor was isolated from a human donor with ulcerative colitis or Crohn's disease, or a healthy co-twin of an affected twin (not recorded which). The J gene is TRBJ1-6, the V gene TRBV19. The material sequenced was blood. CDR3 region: CASSPARAALRISSYNSPLHF.